The entry below gives a single T cell receptor beta chain sequence along with its context. As yet, its antigen is unknown. The CDR3 extends over 13 amino acids. CDR1 is SEHNR, CDR2 FQNEAQ, per germline (reference sequence). Trimming took off 1 base at V and 4 bases at J, with 8 bases between the two ends. The record originates from a study of cytomegalovirus exposure and HLA in healthy donors. On the study more broadly: Per a later analysis, the roughly 640 first-cohort and some 110 validation repertoires shared one platform. General study points: Researchers counted over 150 TCR beta chains as cytomegalovirus-associated. It was found in a later analysis that first-cohort TCR clusters tended to co-occur in the 100 to 150 validation repertoires.

The repertoire was sequenced with immunoSEQ multiplex PCR; TCRdb's copy has only in-frame clones and lacks some. The sample carries fewer than 200,000 clones, 80% to 90% recorded once. The receptor comes from a woman aged 18-30 years in good health and CMV-seronegative. Sequencing used PBMCs. The V call is TRBV7-9, the J call TRBJ2-7; possible D gene TRBD2, 6 bases. The CDR3 reads CASSLVRGYEQYF. In nucleotides, the CDR3 is TGTGCCAGCAGCTTAGTACGGGGGTACGAGCAGTACTTC. Supplemented by reference TRBV7-9 and TRBJ2-7, the full variable domain reads DTGVSQNPRHKITKRGQNVTFRCDPISEHNRLYWYRQTLGQGPEFLTYFQNEAQLEKSRLLSDRFSAERPKGSFSTLEIQRTEQGDSAMYLCASSLVRGYEQYFGPGTRLTVT.